Only a few counts were recorded for the clone carrying this T cell receptor beta chain. Its antigen remains unknown. These data belong to a study of blood T cells in healthy people across ages. Points from the study as a whole: Both higher diversity and more naive CD4+ cells marked long-lived donors when set against aged donors. Per million T cells, TCR beta diversity dropped roughly linearly as age increased.

A sample-barcoded 5' primer and a J-beta primer mix were used in a second PCR of roughly 7 to 12 cycles. TCRdb ran MiXCR on the 5' RACE reads and lists one entry per CDR3 protein. The data show hundreds of thousands of distinct CDR3 sequences, with around 48% seen just once and under 35% held by the top ten. The CDR3 spans 14 residues. Germline V gives CDR1 DFQATT, CDR2 SNEGSKA (reference sequence). V dropped 2 bases and J dropped 3 bases, with 13 bases sitting between them. What was sequenced was blood. The chain employs TRBV20-1 and TRBJ1-1; D remains unclear. This receptor was taken from a woman aged 60 to 75 in good health. In DNA, the CDR3 is TGCAGTGCTAGACAGACGGGCAAGCACACTGAAGCTTTCTTT. Translated: CSARQTGKHTEAFF.